The source of this T cell receptor beta chain is a study of Ad26.COV2.S vaccination and SARS-CoV-2 variants. Study summary: Donor allocation was to the COV1001 Ad26.COV2.S trial arm. The authors gave Ad26.COV2.S intramuscularly, either once or twice 56 days apart. General observations from the study: Spike-specific TCR breadth was greater in vaccine than placebo recipients.

Stated treatment: some 20 received Ad26.COV2.S at low or high dose, single or two shots; 5 received placebo; per-sample allocation not given. Samples analyzed were those drawn on day 63 after the first vaccine or placebo injection. Some clones are missing from TCRdb's copy, which holds only in-frame ones; the method was immunoSEQ multiplex PCR. The data show approximately 300,000 clones, roughly 86% seen once. About this clone: Its antigen remains unknown.

The CDR3 runs to 15 residues. Looked up from germline, CDR1 is SEHNR and CDR2 is FQNEAQ (reference sequence). The V end lost 5 bases, the J end lost 4 bases, and 14 bases lay between the germline ends. The source was peripheral blood, collected in a trial of Ad26.COV2.S vaccine versus placebo. The source is a person aged 18-60 years who received the Ad26.COV2.S COVID-19 vaccine or a placebo. This chain links TRBV7-9 with TRBJ2-2; D is perhaps TRBD1 (5 bases). The CDR3 is CASSLLGLGTGELFF. The DNA of the CDR3 is TGTGCCAGCAGCCTTTTGGGGCTGGGCACCGGGGAGCTGTTTTTT. The full variable domain, rest sourced from reference TRBV7-9 and TRBJ2-2, is DTGVSQNPRHKITKRGQNVTFRCDPISEHNRLYWYRQTLGQGPEFLTYFQNEAQLEKSRLLSDRFSAERPKGSFSTLEIQRTEQGDSAMYLCASSLLGLGTGELFFGEGSRLTVL.